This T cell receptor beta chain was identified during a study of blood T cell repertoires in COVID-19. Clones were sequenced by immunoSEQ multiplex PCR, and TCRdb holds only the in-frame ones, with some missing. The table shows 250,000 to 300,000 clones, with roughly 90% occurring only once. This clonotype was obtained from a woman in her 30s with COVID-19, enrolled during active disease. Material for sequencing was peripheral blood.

The CDR3 sequence is CASSVAGVTGNIQYF. DNA for the CDR3: TGTGCCAGCAGCGTAGCGGGGGTGACGGGGAACATTCAGTACTTC. V usage is TRBV9 and J usage is TRBJ2-4; tentatively, D is TRBD2 (6 bases). Per germline, CDR1 SGDLS and CDR2 YYNGEE. The V end lost 0 bases, the J end lost 7 bases, and 14 bases lay between the germline ends. This CDR3 comprises 15 residues.